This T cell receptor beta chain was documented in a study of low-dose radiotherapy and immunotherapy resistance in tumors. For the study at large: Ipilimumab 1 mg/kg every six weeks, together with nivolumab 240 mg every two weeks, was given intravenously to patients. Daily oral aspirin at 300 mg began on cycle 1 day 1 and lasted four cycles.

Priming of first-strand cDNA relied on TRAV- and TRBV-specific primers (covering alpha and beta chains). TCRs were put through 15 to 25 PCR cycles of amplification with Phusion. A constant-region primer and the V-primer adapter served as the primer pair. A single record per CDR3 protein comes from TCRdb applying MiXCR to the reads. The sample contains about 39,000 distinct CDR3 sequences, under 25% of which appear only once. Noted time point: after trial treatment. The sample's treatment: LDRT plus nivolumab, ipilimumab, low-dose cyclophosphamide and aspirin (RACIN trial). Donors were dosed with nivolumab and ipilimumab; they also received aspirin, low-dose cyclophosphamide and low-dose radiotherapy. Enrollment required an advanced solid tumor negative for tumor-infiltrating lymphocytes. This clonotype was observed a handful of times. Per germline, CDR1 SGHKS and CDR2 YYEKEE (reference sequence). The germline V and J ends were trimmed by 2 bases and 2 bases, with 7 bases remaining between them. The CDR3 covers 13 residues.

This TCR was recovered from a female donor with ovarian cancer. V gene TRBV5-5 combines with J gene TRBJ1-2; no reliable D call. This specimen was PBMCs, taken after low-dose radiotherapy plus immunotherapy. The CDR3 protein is CASSLEPNYGYTF. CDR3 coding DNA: TGTGCCAGCAGCTTAGAGCCGAACTATGGCTACACCTTC.